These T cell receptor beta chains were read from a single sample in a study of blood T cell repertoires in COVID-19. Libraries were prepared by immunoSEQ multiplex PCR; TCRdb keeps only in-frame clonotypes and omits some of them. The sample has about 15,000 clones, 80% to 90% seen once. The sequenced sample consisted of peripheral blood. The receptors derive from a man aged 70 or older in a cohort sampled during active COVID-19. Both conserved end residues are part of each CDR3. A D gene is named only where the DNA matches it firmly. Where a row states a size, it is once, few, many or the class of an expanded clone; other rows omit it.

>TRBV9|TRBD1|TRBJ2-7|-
CASSVQAGGYEQYF
TGTGCCAGCAGCGTCCAGGCAGGGGGCTACGAGCAGTACTTC
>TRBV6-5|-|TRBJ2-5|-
CASRARGVETQYF
TGTGCCAGCAGGGCTCGCGGGGTCGAGACCCAGTACTTC
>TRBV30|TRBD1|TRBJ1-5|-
CAWSYDRASNQPQHF
TGTGCCTGGAGTTATGACAGGGCTAGCAATCAGCCCCAGCATTTT
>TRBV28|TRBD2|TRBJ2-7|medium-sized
CASTSGVETSGSYEQYF
TGTGCCAGCACCTCGGGGGTCGAGACTAGCGGCTCCTACGAGCAGTACTTC
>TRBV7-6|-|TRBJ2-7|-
CASSPRLGGDEQYF
TGTGCCAGCAGCCCTAGGCTGGGTGGCGACGAGCAGTACTTC
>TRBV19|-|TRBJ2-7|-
CASRAPGLGEQYF
TGTGCCAGTAGGGCCCCCGGGTTGGGCGAGCAGTACTTC
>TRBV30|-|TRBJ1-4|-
CAWSDRNEKLFF
TGTGCCTGGAGTGACAGGAATGAAAAACTGTTTTTT
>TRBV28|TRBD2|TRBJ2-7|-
CASSLSGGRASYEQYF
TGTGCCAGCAGTTTATCGGGCGGGAGGGCCTCCTACGAGCAGTACTTC
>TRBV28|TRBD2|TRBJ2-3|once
CASSRTTSGTTDTQYF
TGTGCCAGCAGCCGAACAACTAGCGGTACCACAGATACGCAGTATTTT
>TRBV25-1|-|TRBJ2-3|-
CATRAGGNTDTQYF
TGTGCCACCAGGGCGGGCGGGAACACAGATACGCAGTATTTT
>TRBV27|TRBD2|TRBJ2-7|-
CASSSPLSGTSSYEQYF
TGTGCCAGCAGTTCCCCCCTTTCCGGGACTAGCAGCTACGAGCAGTACTTC
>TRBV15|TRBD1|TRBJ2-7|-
CATSREGDRAFHEQYF
TGTGCCACCAGCAGAGAGGGGGACAGGGCTTTCCACGAGCAGTACTTC
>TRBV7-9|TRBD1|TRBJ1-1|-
CASRPIWTGNTEAFF
TGTGCCAGCAGACCCATCTGGACAGGGAACACTGAAGCTTTCTTT
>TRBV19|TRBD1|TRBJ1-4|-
CASTAAGTGAGKLFF
TGTGCCAGTACAGCCGCCGGGACAGGGGCAGGAAAACTGTTTTTT
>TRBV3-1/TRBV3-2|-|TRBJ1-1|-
CASSQVRSNTEAFF
TGTGCCAGCAGCCAAGTAAGAAGCAACACTGAAGCTTTCTTT